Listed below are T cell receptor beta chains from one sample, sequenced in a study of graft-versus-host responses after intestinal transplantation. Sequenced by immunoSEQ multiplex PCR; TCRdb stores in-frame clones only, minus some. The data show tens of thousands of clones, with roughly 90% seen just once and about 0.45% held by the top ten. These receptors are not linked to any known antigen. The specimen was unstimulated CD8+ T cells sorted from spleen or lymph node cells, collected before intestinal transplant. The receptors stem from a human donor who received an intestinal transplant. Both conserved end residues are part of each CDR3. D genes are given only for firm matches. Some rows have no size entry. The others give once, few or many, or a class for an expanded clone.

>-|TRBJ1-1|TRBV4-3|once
CASSQEMGAGLNTEAFF
TGCGCCAGCAGCCAAGAGATGGGCGCAGGCCTGAACACTGAAGCTTTCTTT
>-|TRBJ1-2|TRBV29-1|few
CSVEDIYGYTF
TGCAGCGTTGAGGACATCTATGGCTACACCTTC
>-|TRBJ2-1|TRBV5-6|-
CASSLGRGSSYNEQFF
TGTGCCAGCAGTCTTGGACGGGGTAGCTCCTACAATGAGCAGTTCTTC
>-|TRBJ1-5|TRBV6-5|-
CASSYGRGNQPQHF
TGTGCCAGCAGTTACGGGAGGGGCAATCAGCCCCAGCATTTT
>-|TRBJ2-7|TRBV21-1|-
CASSARDRVFYEQYF
TGTGCCAGCAGCGCCCGGGACAGGGTATTCTACGAGCAGTACTTC
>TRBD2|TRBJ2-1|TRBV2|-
CASSLAGTNNEQFF
TGTGCCAGCAGCCTAGCGGGAACAAACAATGAGCAGTTCTTC
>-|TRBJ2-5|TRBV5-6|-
CASSTDVGGEETQYF
TGTGCCAGCAGCACTGATGTGGGTGGGGAGGAGACCCAGTACTTC
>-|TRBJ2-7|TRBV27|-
CASSGGASRTYEQYF
TGTGCCAGCAGTGGGGGGGCCTCCCGGACCTACGAGCAGTACTTC
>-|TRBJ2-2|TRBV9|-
CASSVGGAGELFF
TGTGCCAGCAGCGTAGGAGGAGCCGGGGAGCTGTTTTTT
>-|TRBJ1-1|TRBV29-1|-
CSVLSSEAFF
TGCAGCGTTTTATCGTCTGAAGCTTTCTTT
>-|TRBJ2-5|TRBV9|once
CASSVPGGPQETQYF
TGTGCCAGCAGTGTTCCCGGGGGTCCACAAGAGACCCAGTACTTC
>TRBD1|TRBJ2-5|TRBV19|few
CASSIGGTGTQETQYF
TGTGCCAGTAGTATAGGAGGGACAGGAACCCAAGAGACCCAGTACTTC
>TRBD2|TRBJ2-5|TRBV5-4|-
CASSTGLAGAETQYF
TGTGCCAGCAGCACGGGACTAGCGGGGGCAGAGACCCAGTACTTC
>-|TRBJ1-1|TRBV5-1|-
CASSGGGGTEAFF
TGCGCCAGCAGCGGGGGAGGGGGGACTGAAGCTTTCTTT
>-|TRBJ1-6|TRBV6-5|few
CASSYPGQNSPLHF
TGTGCCAGCAGTTACCCCGGACAAAATTCACCCCTCCACTTT
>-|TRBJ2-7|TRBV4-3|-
CASSQEGGSVFSYEQYF
TGCGCCAGCAGCCAAGAAGGCGGTAGCGTATTCTCCTACGAGCAGTACTTC
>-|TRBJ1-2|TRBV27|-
CASSLQGQNYGYTF
TGTGCCAGCAGTTTACAAGGACAGAACTATGGCTACACCTTC
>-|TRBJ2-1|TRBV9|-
CASSGLGYNEQFF
TGTGCCAGCAGCGGCCTAGGATACAATGAGCAGTTCTTC
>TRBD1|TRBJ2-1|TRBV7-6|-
CASSQGQGQVWYSTYNEQFF
TGTGCCAGCAGCCAGGGACAGGGTCAGGTTTGGTACTCGACCTACAATGAGCAGTTCTTC
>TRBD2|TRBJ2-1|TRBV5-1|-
CASSLEAGGPYNEQFF
TGCGCCAGCAGCTTGGAGGCGGGAGGGCCATACAATGAGCAGTTCTTC
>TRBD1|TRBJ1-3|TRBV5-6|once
CASSPQGSSGNTIYF
TGTGCCAGCAGCCCACAGGGGAGCTCTGGAAACACCATATATTTT
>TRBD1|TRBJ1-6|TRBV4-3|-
CASSQDRGRNSPLHF
TGCGCCAGCAGCCAAGACAGGGGGAGGAATTCACCCCTCCACTTT
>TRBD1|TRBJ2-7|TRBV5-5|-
CASSFYRDSDYEQYF
TGTGCCAGCAGCTTTTATCGGGACAGCGACTACGAGCAGTACTTC
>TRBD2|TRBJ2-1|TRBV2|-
CASSQGFGTSGINEQFF
TGTGCCAGCAGTCAGGGATTTGGGACTAGCGGGATCAATGAGCAGTTCTTC
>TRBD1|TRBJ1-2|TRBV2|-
CASTPTGGQNGYTF
TGTGCCAGCACCCCAACAGGGGGCCAAAATGGCTACACCTTC
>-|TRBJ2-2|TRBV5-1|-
CASSLLLNTGELFF
TGCGCCAGCAGCTTGCTACTAAACACCGGGGAGCTGTTTTTT
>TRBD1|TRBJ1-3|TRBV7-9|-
CASSSGQGSGNTIYF
TGTGCCAGCAGCTCGGGACAGGGCTCTGGAAACACCATATATTTT
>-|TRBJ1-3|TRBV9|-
CASSVAEHSGNTIYF
TGTGCCAGCAGCGTAGCGGAGCACTCTGGAAACACCATATATTTT
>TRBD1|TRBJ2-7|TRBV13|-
CASSRTGGSYEQYF
TGTGCCAGCAGCCGGACAGGGGGCTCCTACGAGCAGTACTTC
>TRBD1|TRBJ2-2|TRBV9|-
CASSVGYRGVGTGELFF
TGTGCCAGCAGCGTAGGTTACAGGGGAGTGGGCACCGGGGAGCTGTTTTTT
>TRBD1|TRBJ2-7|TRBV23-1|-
CASSSGTGLREQYF
TGCGCCAGTTCCTCCGGGACAGGGCTTAGGGAGCAGTACTTC
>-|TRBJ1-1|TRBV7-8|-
CASSLAVVGGAGTEAFF
TGTGCCAGCAGCTTAGCGGTCGTGGGGGGGGCTGGAACTGAAGCTTTCTTT
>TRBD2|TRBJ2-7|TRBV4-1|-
CASSQSRASGSDEQYF
TGCGCCAGCAGCCAATCCAGGGCTAGCGGGAGCGACGAGCAGTACTTC
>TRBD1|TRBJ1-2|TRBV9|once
CASSLGQTYGYTF
TGTGCCAGCAGCCTGGGACAGACCTATGGCTACACCTTC
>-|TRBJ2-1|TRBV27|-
CASSFLGELGNEQFF
TGTGCCAGCAGTTTCCTTGGGGAGTTGGGTAATGAGCAGTTCTTC
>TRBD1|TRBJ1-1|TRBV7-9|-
CASSWVGQGLNTEAFF
TGTGCCAGCAGCTGGGTGGGACAGGGTCTGAACACTGAAGCTTTCTTT
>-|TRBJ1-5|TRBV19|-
CASGVYDQPQHF
TGTGCCAGCGGAGTGTACGATCAGCCCCAGCATTTT
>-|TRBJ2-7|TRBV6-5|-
CASSTGLGDEQYF
TGTGCCAGCAGTACTGGACTTGGAGACGAGCAGTACTTC
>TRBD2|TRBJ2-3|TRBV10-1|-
CASSDGGATDTQYF
TGCGCCAGCAGTGACGGGGGGGCCACAGATACGCAGTATTTT
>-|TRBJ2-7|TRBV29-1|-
CSAMTASSYEQYF
TGCAGCGCAATGACAGCTAGCTCCTACGAGCAGTACTTC
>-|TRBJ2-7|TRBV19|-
CASSMGRYEQYF
TGTGCCAGTAGTATGGGGCGCTACGAGCAGTACTTC